Each of the 9 T cell receptor beta chains below was sequenced from the same sample in a study of shared clonotypes between healthy human individuals. Profiled with immunoSEQ multiplex PCR; TCRdb holds only in-frame clones, not every one. The table shows 550,000 to 650,000 clones, with 95% to 97% occurring only once. The naive CD8 subset, CD45RO-negative cells positively selected for CCR7, excluded terminally differentiated effector memory CD45RA+ cells. The specimen sequenced was naive CD8+ T cells sorted from blood. The receptors originated from a woman aged 25 to 39 in good health.

On this clone itself: The same CDR3 arises from other DNA sequences in this sample as well. V is TRBV5-8 and J is TRBJ1-1; D is unclear. This CDR3 is 12 amino acids long. CDR1 SGHTS and CDR2 YDEGEE come from the germline V gene. V was trimmed by 4 bases and J by 5 bases, leaving 9 bases between them. The CDR3 here is CASSHRGTEAFF. CDR3 nucleotide sequence: TGTGCCAGCAGCCACCGAGGGACTGAAGCTTTCTTT.

The rearrangement joins TRBV20-1 to TRBJ2-7; D unresolved. From germline, CDR1 is DFQATT and CDR2 SNEGSKA (reference sequence). V shed 6 bases and J shed 2 bases, with 8 bases lying between them. The length of the CDR3 is 11 residues. This chain's CDR3 is CSASMAYEQYF. The CDR3 region has the DNA TGCAGTGCCTCGATGGCCTACGAGCAGTACTTC.

The sample holds one count of this clone. This chain connects TRBV7-9 to TRBJ2-1, with D hard to call. The CDR3 spans 14 residues. V lost 2 bases and J 8 bases, leaving 13 bases between the germline ends. Germline CDR1 is SEHNR and CDR2 is FQNEAQ (reference sequence). CDR3 sequence (DNA): TGTGCCAGCAGCTTATGGACCAAGACGGATGAGCAGTTCTTC. Encoded protein: CASSLWTKTDEQFF.

This clone appeared a single time. J is TRBJ2-1 and V is TRBV2; 11 positions match TRBD2. The CDR3 has 15 residues. Germline trimming cut 3 bases from V and 6 bases from J; bases unmatched to any gene: 4. Germline lookup yields CDR1 SNHLY and CDR2 FYNNEI. The CDR3 sequence: CASSEYSGRANEQFF. In DNA form, the CDR3 reads TGTGCCAGCAGTGAGTATAGCGGGAGGGCCAATGAGCAGTTCTTC.

The chain combines TRBV19 with TRBJ1-1; the D is unclear. Germline CDR1 LNHDA, CDR2 SQIVND (reference sequence). The ends were cut back, 9 bases at V and 1 base at J, with 9 bases in the middle. CDR3 length: 12 residues. This CDR3 reads CASRMGNTEAFF. In nucleotides, the CDR3 is TGTGCCAGCCGCATGGGGAACACTGAAGCTTTCTTT.

The J gene is TRBJ2-5, the V gene TRBV4-1, with TRBD2 matching over 7 bases. Germline V CDR1 and CDR2: MGHRA, YSYEKL. The V segment lost 4 bases and the J segment 4 bases; nucleotides outside the gene matches: 9. The CDR3 runs to 15 residues. This CDR3 is CASSLTSGGTETQYF. CDR3 nucleotides: TGCGCCAGCAGCCTCACCTCGGGGGGAACAGAGACCCAGTACTTC.

J is TRBJ1-5 and V is TRBV5-8; D is uncertain. Trimming stripped 5 bases from V and 5 bases from J, with 5 bases between. CDR3 size: 11 residues. Germline CDR1 SGHTS, CDR2 YDEGEE. The CDR3 loop reads CASSRDQPQHF. In DNA form, the CDR3 reads TGTGCCAGCAGTCGGGATCAGCCCCAGCATTTT.

The chain couples TRBV7-9 to TRBJ2-5; D not certain. The V gene lost 1 base and the J gene lost 2 bases, with 8 bases spanning the gap. Germline V gene lookup returns CDR1 SEHNR and CDR2 FQNEAQ (reference sequence). This CDR3 is built from 14 residues. The chain's CDR3 is CASSLVARQETQYF. The CDR3 DNA sequence: TGTGCCAGCAGCTTAGTAGCCCGGCAAGAGACCCAGTACTTC.

The gene calls are TRBV7-3 and TRBJ2-2; 7 positions agree with TRBD2. The germline CDR1 and CDR2 sequences are SGHTA and FQGTGA. With 1 base clipped from V and 6 bases from J, the junction kept 5 bases outside the gene matches. The CDR3 covers 15 residues. The CDR3 coding sequence is TGTGCCAGCAGCTTAATTGCGGGAGAACCCGGGGAGCTGTTTTTT. Amino acid sequence: CASSLIAGEPGELFF.